This TCR beta chain is drawn from a study of cytomegalovirus exposure and HLA in healthy donors. The PCR had 60 Vbeta and 13 Jbeta primers. The repertoire was sequenced with immunoSEQ multiplex PCR; TCRdb's copy has only in-frame clones and lacks some. The sample contains some 130,000 clones, 80% to 85% of which appear only once. Germline V gene sequence: CDR1 SGHVS, CDR2 FQNEAQ. CDR3 length: 16 amino acids. The ends lost 5 bases at V and 8 bases at J; junction bases unmatched: 16. V gene TRBV7-8 combines with J gene TRBJ1-2, with 8 bases that match TRBD1. The sequence derives from a woman aged 50 to 60 in good health and CMV-seropositive. The sequenced sample consisted of PBMCs. The CDR3 DNA reads TGTGCCAGCAGCCCTGGACAGGGAAGGTCCCCGGGAGGCTACACCTTC. Encoded protein: CASSPGQGRSPGGYTF.